These 10 T cell receptor beta chains were all obtained from the same sample, sequenced in a study of T cell responses to AZD1222 COVID-19 vaccine. The method was immunoSEQ multiplex PCR; TCRdb's version includes in-frame clones alone and lacks a portion of them. The sample has some 120,000 clones; 87% are singletons. The sequenced sample was peripheral blood, obtained on day 0 of AZD1222 vaccination. Every receptor here comes from an adult in good health.

This chain connects TRBV28 to TRBJ1-2; TRBD1 agrees at 7 bases. Per germline, CDR1 MDHEN and CDR2 SYDVKM. Trimming took 2 bases from V and 6 from J; bases not matched to a gene: 9. This CDR3 has 15 amino acids. CDR3 sequence reads: CASSLLTGSKDGYTF. The CDR3, as DNA: TGTGCCAGCAGTTTACTGACAGGGTCCAAGGATGGCTACACCTTC.

The chain uses TRBV5-1 and TRBJ1-1; D gene uncertain. CDR3 size: 13 residues. V was pared by 0 bases and J by 3 bases, with 6 bases between. CDR1 and CDR2 from the germline V gene are SGHRS and YFSETQ. The CDR3 bases are TGCGCCAGCAGCTTGGTACAAGACACTGAAGCTTTCTTT. It specifies CASSLVQDTEAFF.

The chain is built from TRBV30 and TRBJ1-6, with D tentatively TRBD1 (6 bases). Deletions cut 1 base from V and 7 bases from J, with 20 bases between. CDR3 size: 17 residues. The germline V gene has CDR1 GTSNPN and CDR2 SVGIG (reference sequence). The CDR3 here is CAWSAGQGPPRNSPLHF. The CDR3 coding sequence is TGTGCCTGGAGTGCGGGCCAGGGGCCCCCTAGGAATTCACCCCTCCACTTT. The full variable domain, rest sourced from reference TRBV30 and TRBJ1-6, is SQTIHQWPATLVQPVGSPLSLECTVEGTSNPNLYWYRQAAGRGLQLLFYSVGIGQISSEVPQNLSASRPQDRQFILSSKKLLLSDSGFYLCAWSAGQGPPRNSPLHFGNGTRLTVT.

The V and J genes are TRBV4-1 and TRBJ1-2; D gene unclear. CDR1 and CDR2 (germline): MGHRA, YSYEKL. Trimming pared 1 base from V and 5 bases from J, leaving 17 bases between. The CDR3 runs 16 residues. CDR3 sequence (DNA): TGCGCCAGCAGCCAAGGAATCGCAGGCCAGTTATATGGCTACACCTTC. It specifies CASSQGIAGQLYGYTF.

This clone was observed a single time. The V call is TRBV6-5, the J call TRBJ1-2; a weak D match, TRBD1 (5 bases). Germline CDR1 MNHEY, CDR2 SVGAGI. The CDR3 contains 13 residues. V gave up 6 bases and J gave up 7 bases, with 15 bases separating them. Here the CDR3 reads CASSVGGAGGYTF. The CDR3 DNA sequence: TGTGCCAGCAGCGTAGGCGGGGCGGGTGGCTACACCTTC.

Here the CDR3 reads CASRRPDGINTEAFF. CDR3 DNA: TGTGCCAGCAGAAGACCGGACGGGATTAACACTGAAGCTTTCTTT. The V and J genes are TRBV27 and TRBJ1-1; D gene unclear. V lost 6 bases, J lost 2 bases, and 16 bases lay in between. Per the germline V gene, CDR1 is MNHEY and CDR2 is SMNVEV (reference sequence). The CDR3 consists of 15 residues.

This clone was detected only a few times. J is TRBJ1-3 and V is TRBV9; D gene uncertain. V gave up 3 bases and J gave up 0 bases, with 7 bases separating them. Germline lookup yields CDR1 SGDLS and CDR2 YYNGEE. The CDR3 consists of 14 residues. CDR3 amino acids: CASSGRSSGNTIYF. In nucleotides, the CDR3 is TGTGCCAGCAGCGGGAGAAGCTCTGGAAACACCATATATTTT.

This chain connects TRBV19 to TRBJ2-3; D unclear. Per the germline V gene, CDR1 is LNHDA and CDR2 is SQIVND (reference sequence). The CDR3 sequence is 13 residues long. V was shortened by 2 bases and J by 8 bases, with 11 bases between the two germline ends. CDR3 protein: CASSILSAGTQYF. The DNA of the CDR3 is TGTGCCAGTAGTATATTATCCGCAGGTACGCAGTATTTT.

This clone was recorded once. The V gene is TRBV5-1, the J gene TRBJ1-2, with unresolved D. Germline CDR1 SGHRS, CDR2 YFSETQ. The CDR3 has 13 amino acids. Trimming cost V 0 bases and J 4 bases, with 7 bases left between them. In DNA, the CDR3 is TGCGCCAGCAGCTTGGCGGGATCCTATGGCTACACCTTC. Translated: CASSLAGSYGYTF.

The V gene is TRBV28, the J gene TRBJ2-7; D perhaps matches TRBD2 (6 bases). This CDR3 has 14 amino acids. With 4 bases removed from V and 6 bases from J, the gap between germline ends came to 16 bases. Looked up from germline, CDR1 is MDHEN and CDR2 is SYDVKM. The DNA for the CDR3 is TGTGCCAGCAGTTCGCTCCGGGAGACGGTCGAGCAGTACTTC. Protein product: CASSSLRETVEQYF.